This T cell receptor (beta chain) is drawn from a study of shared clonotypes between healthy human individuals. Study background: Each donor had three CD4 naive, three CD4 memory, two CD8 naive and one CD8 memory plate.

Overall study results and limits: Clonotypes not shared had lower generation probabilities than those common to all four donors. Collection of samples was limited to blood; tissue repertoires likely differ. Depth was large, yet rarefaction showed that sorted-subset sequencing was incomplete.

As regards this clone: Its cognate antigen is unknown.

With 6 bases clipped from V and 2 bases from J, the junction kept 11 bases outside the gene matches. CDR1 and CDR2 from the germline V gene are SQVTM and ANQGSEA. There are 17 residues in the CDR3. Data came from immunoSEQ multiplex PCR; TCRdb stores just in-frame clones and leaves some out. Of more than 850,000 clones in the sample, about four fifths were seen once. V gene TRBV29-1 combines with J gene TRBJ2-6; the match to TRBD1 covers 9 bases. Sequencing was done on a sample of memory CD4+ T cells from PBMCs. Sample subset: CD45RA-negative fraction. The source is a man aged 18 to 30 in good health. Some clones in this sample may be carry-over from other donors' samples. CDR3 loop: CSVAAGTGFAGANVLTF. The DNA for the CDR3 is TGCAGCGTCGCCGCCGGGACAGGGTTTGCTGGGGCCAACGTCCTGACTTTC.